The 9 T cell receptor beta chains listed next were all sequenced from one sample in a study of CD8+CD57+ T cells in acquired aplastic anemia. The template for TCR beta VDJ and CDR3 sequence profiling was genomic DNA. MiXCR was run by TCRdb on the reads, yielding one entry per CDR3 protein. The profile covers some 170,000 distinct CDR3 sequences, with less than 60% appearing a single time and roughly 1.2% taken by the ten largest. Flow cytometry had shown expanded CD8+CD57+ cells in the patients chosen for sequencing. Sample: sorted CD4+, CD8+, or CD8+CD57+ T cells (not recorded which) from PBMCs. These TCRs come from a human donor with aplastic anemia.

This clonotype showed up many times. V and J are TRBV6-2 or TRBV6-3 and TRBJ1-1; D not certain. Trimming cost V 10 bases and J 0 bases, with 12 bases left between them. This CDR3 spans 13 amino acids. The germline CDR1 and CDR2 sequences are MNHEY and SVGEGT. In DNA form, the CDR3 reads TGTGCCACCAAAGACGGGGTGAACACTGAAGCTTTCTTT. The encoded protein is CATKDGVNTEAFF.

This chain connects TRBV2 to TRBJ2-3, with D perhaps matching TRBD2 (5 bases). V lost 2 bases to trimming and J lost 5 bases, with 14 bases between them. CDR1 SNHLY and CDR2 FYNNEI come from the germline V gene. This CDR3 contains 15 residues. CDR3 amino acids: CASSERGLRKDTQYF. The CDR3 DNA sequence: TGTGCCAGCAGTGAACGAGGGCTTAGAAAAGATACGCAGTATTTT.

V usage is TRBV7-6 and J usage is TRBJ2-1; 9 bases are a match to TRBD2. The J call may not be correct, given that the DNA end is closer to TRBJ2-7. Per germline, CDR1 SGHVS and CDR2 FNYEAQ. The CDR3 contains 17 residues. This chain's CDR3 is CASSLTTSAGGLYEQYF. The CDR3 bases are TGTGCCAGCAGCTTAACCACCTCAGCGGGGGGTCTCTACGAGCAGTACTTC.

The chain is built from TRBV2 and TRBJ2-7, with D tentatively TRBD2 (5 bases). The germline V and J ends were trimmed by 7 bases and 3 bases, with 13 bases remaining between them. Germline CDR1 is SNHLY and CDR2 is FYNNEI. This CDR3 contains 13 residues. The CDR3 nucleotides read TGTGCCAGCAACGGAGGCGGAGACTACGAGCAGTACTTC. It specifies CASNGGGDYEQYF.

The V gene is TRBV3-1, the J gene TRBJ1-1, with D hard to call. V shed 8 bases and J shed 1 base, with 8 bases lying between them. The germline V gene has CDR1 LGHDT and CDR2 YNNKEL (reference sequence). The CDR3 sequence is 12 residues long. In DNA, the CDR3 is TGTGCCAGCCGATCTGAGAACACTGAAGCTTTCTTT. Translated, it gives CASRSENTEAFF.

This clonotype was counted at least ten times. The chain links TRBV20-1 to TRBJ2-5; D is possibly TRBD1 (7 bases). Trimming shortened V by 5 bases and J by 2 bases, and 15 bases separated the two germline ends. Germline assignment: CDR1 DFQATT and CDR2 SNEGSKA (reference sequence). This CDR3 spans 14 amino acids. The chain's CDR3 is CSAFPRGAQETQYF. The CDR3 nucleotides are TGCAGTGCTTTCCCCAGGGGGGCACAAGAGACCCAGTACTTC.

The J gene is TRBJ1-1, the V gene TRBV6-2 or TRBV6-3; TRBD1 might be the D (5 bases). The CDR3 sequence is 18 residues long. Germline-derived CDR1 and CDR2 are MNHEY and SVGEGT. Trimming pared 0 bases from V and 11 bases from J, leaving 28 bases between. CDR3 sequence: CASSYSVDGPGRGRRAFF. CDR3 DNA: TGTGCCAGCAGTTACTCAGTGGACGGTCCGGGACGGGGAAGAAGGGCTTTCTTT.

The chain combines TRBV4-2 with TRBJ2-5; TRBD1 is a possible D gene (5 bases). This CDR3 contains 14 residues. The germline V gene encodes CDR1 LGHNA and CDR2 YNFKEQ. V gave up 1 base and J gave up 2 bases, with 8 bases separating them. The CDR3 DNA reads TGTGCCAGCAGCCAAGGCAGGGAACAAGAGACCCAGTACTTC. Protein sequence: CASSQGREQETQYF.

The chain employs TRBV10-1 and TRBJ2-7, with 11 bases matching TRBD2. CDR3 size: 14 residues. Trimming took 4 bases from V and 2 from J; bases not matched to a gene: 1. Germline CDR1 and CDR2: WNHNN and SYGVQD (reference sequence). Here the CDR3 reads CASSASGGTYEQYF. The CDR3 DNA sequence: TGCGCCAGCAGTGCTAGCGGGGGGACCTACGAGCAGTACTTC.